These 4 T cell receptor beta chains were all obtained from the same sample, sequenced in a study of post-analysis software for immune sequencing data. Regarding the study as a whole: About 5 TRBV segments, including TRBV5-6, TRBV5-1 and TRBV20-1, were more frequent in patients than controls.

Included in the TCR beta cDNA libraries were unique molecular identifiers. TCRdb reprocessed the PCR reads via MiXCR and lists one record per CDR3 protein. The top ten clones hold roughly 10% of a sample with hundreds of thousands of distinct CDR3 sequences, roughly three fifths of them seen once. The antigens of these receptors remain unknown. Sequencing was performed on blood. The receptors here all came from a girl aged 2-15 years with multiple sclerosis.

This clonotype has only one observation. The J gene is TRBJ2-1, the V gene TRBV9, with TRBD1 as a possible D gene (5 bases). With 5 bases removed from V and 8 bases from J, the gap between germline ends came to 17 bases. Germline loops: CDR1 SGDLS, CDR2 YYNGEE. The CDR3 extends over 14 amino acids. CDR3 sequence reads: CASRTLGLSDEQFF. As DNA, the CDR3 is TGTGCCAGCAGGACGTTGGGGCTGAGCGATGAGCAGTTCTTC.

This clonotype has a handful of counts. V and J are TRBV3-1 and TRBJ2-5; tentatively, D is TRBD2 (7 bases). CDR3 length: 14 residues. V was trimmed by 1 base and J by 5 bases, leaving 11 bases between them. CDR1 is LGHDT, CDR2 YNNKEL, per germline (reference sequence). CDR3 in amino acids: CASSQGGGHETQYF. The CDR3 region has the DNA TGTGCCAGCAGCCAAGGGGGGGGCCACGAGACCCAGTACTTC.

This rearrangement joins TRBV28 to TRBJ2-3; 12 nucleotides align to TRBD2. CDR3 size: 15 residues. The germline gives CDR1 MDHEN, CDR2 SYDVKM. With V trimmed by 4 bases and J by 6 bases, 5 bases remained unmatched. The CDR3 is CASSSASGGADTQYF. The CDR3 nucleotides read TGTGCCAGCAGTTCCGCTAGCGGGGGGGCGGATACGCAGTATTTT.

The V gene is TRBV9, the J gene TRBJ2-7; 7 bases align to TRBD1. Trimming took 3 bases from V and 5 from J; bases not matched to a gene: 5. The V gene's germline CDR1 is SGDLS and CDR2 YYNGEE. This CDR3 has 13 amino acids. The DNA of the CDR3 is TGTGCCAGCAGCGCGACAGGGTACGACGAGCAGTACTTC. This codes for CASSATGYDEQYF. Together with reference TRBV9 and TRBJ2-7, the CDR3 gives the full variable domain: DSGVTQTPKHLITATGQRVTLRCSPRSGDLSVYWYQQSLDQGLQFLIQYYNGEERAKGNILERFSAQQFPDLHSELNLSSLELGDSALYFCASSATGYDEQYFGPGTRLTVT.